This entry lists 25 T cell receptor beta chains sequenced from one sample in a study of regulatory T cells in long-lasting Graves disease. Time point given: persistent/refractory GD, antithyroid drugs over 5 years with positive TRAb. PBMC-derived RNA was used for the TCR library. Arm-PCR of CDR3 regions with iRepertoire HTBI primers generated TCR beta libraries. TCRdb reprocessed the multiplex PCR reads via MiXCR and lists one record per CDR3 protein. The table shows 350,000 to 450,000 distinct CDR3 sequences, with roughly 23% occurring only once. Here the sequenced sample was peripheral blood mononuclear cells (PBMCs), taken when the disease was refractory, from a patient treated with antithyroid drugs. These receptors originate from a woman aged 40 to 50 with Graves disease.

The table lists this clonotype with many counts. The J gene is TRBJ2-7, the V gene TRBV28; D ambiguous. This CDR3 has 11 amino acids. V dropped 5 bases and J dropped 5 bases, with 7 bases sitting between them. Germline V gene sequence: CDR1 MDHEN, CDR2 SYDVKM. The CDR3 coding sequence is TGTGCCAGCAGTCTCAACAACGAGCAGTACTTC. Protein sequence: CASSLNNEQYF.

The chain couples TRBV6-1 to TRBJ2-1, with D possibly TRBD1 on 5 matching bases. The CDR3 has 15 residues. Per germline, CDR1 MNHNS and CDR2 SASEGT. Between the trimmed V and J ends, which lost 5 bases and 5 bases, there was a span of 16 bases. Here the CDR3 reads CASSPQGFDHNEQFF. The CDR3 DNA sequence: TGTGCCAGCAGTCCTCAGGGATTCGATCACAATGAGCAGTTCTTC.

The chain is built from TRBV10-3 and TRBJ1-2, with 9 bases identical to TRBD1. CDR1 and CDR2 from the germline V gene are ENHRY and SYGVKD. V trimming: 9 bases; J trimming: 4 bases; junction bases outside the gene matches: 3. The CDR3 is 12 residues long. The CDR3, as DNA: TGTGCCATAATGGACAGGGGCTATGGCTACACCTTC. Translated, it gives CAIMDRGYGYTF.

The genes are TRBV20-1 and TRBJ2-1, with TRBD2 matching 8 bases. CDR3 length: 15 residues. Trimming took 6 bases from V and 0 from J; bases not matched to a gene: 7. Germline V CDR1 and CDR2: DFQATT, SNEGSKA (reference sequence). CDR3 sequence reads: CSAVPGGLSYNEQFF. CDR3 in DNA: TGCAGTGCCGTACCGGGAGGGCTCTCCTACAATGAGCAGTTCTTC.

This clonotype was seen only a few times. Here the CDR3 reads CASSHFGFWGNTGELFF. For the CDR3, the DNA is TGTGCCAGCAGCCACTTCGGGTTTTGGGGGAACACCGGGGAGCTGTTTTTT. V and J are TRBV14 and TRBJ2-2; D unresolved. This CDR3 is built from 17 residues. Germline CDR1 reads SGHDN; CDR2 reads FVKESK. Trimming stripped 3 bases from V and 1 base from J, with 15 bases between.

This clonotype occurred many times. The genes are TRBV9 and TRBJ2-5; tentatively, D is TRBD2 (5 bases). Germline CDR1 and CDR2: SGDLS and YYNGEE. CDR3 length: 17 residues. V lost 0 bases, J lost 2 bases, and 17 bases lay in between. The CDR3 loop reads CASSVGVRTEIQETQYF. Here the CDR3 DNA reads TGTGCCAGCAGCGTAGGTGTCAGGACTGAGATACAAGAGACCCAGTACTTC.

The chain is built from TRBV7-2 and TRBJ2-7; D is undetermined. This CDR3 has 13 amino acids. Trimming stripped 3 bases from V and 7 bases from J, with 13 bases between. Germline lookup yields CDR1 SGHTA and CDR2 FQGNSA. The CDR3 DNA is TGTGCCAGCAGCTTGGGCCCTAGTTTAGAGCAGTACTTC. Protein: CASSLGPSLEQYF.

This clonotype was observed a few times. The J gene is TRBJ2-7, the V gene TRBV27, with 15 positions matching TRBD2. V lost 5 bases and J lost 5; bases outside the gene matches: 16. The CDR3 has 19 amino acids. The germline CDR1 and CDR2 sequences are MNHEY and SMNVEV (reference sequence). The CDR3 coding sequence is TGTGCCAGCAGTCCTCTACCGGGACTAGCGGGAGGCTCAATGGACGAGCAGTACTTC. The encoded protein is CASSPLPGLAGGSMDEQYF.

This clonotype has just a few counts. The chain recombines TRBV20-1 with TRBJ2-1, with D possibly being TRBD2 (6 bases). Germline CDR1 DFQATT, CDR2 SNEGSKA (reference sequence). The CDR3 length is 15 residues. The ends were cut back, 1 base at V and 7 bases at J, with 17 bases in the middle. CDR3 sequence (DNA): TGCAGTGCTAGAGCCCGGGACTGGGGGGTAAATGAGCAGTTCTTC. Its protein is CSARARDWGVNEQFF.

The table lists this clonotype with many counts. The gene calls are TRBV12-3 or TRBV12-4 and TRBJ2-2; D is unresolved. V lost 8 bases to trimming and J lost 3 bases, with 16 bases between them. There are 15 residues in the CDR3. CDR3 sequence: CASRVGSSHTGELFF. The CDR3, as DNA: TGTGCCAGCCGCGTTGGATCATCGCACACCGGGGAGCTGTTTTTT.

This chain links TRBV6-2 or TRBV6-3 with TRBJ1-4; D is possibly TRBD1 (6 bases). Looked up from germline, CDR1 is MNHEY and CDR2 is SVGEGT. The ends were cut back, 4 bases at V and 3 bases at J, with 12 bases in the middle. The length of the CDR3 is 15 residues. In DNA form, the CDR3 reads TGTGCCAGCAGTTTACAGGGCAAGTCTAATGAAAAACTGTTTTTT. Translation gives CASSLQGKSNEKLFF.

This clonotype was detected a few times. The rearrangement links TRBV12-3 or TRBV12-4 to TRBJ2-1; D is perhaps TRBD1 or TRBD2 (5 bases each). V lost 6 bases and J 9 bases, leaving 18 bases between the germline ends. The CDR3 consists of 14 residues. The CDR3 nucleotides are TGTGCCAGCAGAATGGGGACGCCAGGCGGTGAGCAGTTCTTC. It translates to CASRMGTPGGEQFF.

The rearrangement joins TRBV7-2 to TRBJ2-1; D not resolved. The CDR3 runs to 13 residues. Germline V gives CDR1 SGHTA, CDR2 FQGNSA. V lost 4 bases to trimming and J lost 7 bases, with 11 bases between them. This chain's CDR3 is CASSSYLENEQFF. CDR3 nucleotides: TGTGCCAGCAGCTCCTATCTTGAGAATGAGCAGTTCTTC.

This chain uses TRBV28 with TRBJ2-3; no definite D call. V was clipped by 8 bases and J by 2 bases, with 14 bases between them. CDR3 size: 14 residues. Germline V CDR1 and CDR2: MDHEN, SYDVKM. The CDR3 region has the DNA TGTGCCAGCCCGGTCTTCGGGTTCACAGATACGCAGTATTTT. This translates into CASPVFGFTDTQYF.

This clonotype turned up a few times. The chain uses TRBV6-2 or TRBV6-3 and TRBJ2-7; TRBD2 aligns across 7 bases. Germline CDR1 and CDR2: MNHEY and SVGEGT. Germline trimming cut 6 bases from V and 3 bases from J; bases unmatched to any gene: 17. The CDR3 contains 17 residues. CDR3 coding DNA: TGTGCCAGCAGCGCCAAATTCGGGGGAGGGCAAAGCTACGAGCAGTACTTC. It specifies CASSAKFGGGQSYEQYF.

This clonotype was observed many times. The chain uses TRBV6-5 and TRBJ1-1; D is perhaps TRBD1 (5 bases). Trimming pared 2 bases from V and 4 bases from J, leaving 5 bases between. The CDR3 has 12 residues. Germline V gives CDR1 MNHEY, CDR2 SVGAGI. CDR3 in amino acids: CASSYGTTEAFF. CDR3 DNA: TGTGCCAGCAGTTACGGGACCACTGAAGCTTTCTTT.

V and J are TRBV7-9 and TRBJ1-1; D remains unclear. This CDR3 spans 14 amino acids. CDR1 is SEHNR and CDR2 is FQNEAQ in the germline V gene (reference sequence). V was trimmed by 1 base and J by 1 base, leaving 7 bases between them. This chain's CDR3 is CASSLVGRNTEAFF. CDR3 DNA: TGTGCCAGCAGCTTAGTTGGCCGGAACACTGAAGCTTTCTTT.

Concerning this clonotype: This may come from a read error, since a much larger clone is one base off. CDR3 nucleotide sequence: TGTGCCAGCAGTCCGGGACAGGGGGATGGAAAACTGTTTTTT. Residues: CASSPGQGDGKLFF. The chain employs TRBV6-1 and TRBJ1-4, with 11 bases aligning to TRBD1. V shed 5 bases, J shed 10 bases, and the junction held 6 bases outside the gene matches. The CDR3 is 14 residues long. Per germline, CDR1 MNHNS and CDR2 SASEGT.

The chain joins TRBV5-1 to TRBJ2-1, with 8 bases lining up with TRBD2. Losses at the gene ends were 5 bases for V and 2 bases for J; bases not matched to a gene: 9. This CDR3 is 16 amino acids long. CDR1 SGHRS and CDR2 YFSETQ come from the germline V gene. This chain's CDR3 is CASRPGAGGPYNEQFF. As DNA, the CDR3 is TGCGCCAGCAGGCCAGGGGCGGGAGGCCCCTACAATGAGCAGTTCTTC.

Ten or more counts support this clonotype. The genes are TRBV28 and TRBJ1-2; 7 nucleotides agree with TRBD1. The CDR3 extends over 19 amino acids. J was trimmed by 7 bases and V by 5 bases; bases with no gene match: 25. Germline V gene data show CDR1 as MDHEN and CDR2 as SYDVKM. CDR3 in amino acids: CASSHTPGPRQGRRSGYTF. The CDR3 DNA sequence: TGTGCCAGCAGTCACACCCCGGGACCCCGACAGGGTCGGAGGTCTGGCTACACCTTC.

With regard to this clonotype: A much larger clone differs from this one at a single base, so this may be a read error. Here the CDR3 reads CASSLAGGPAGGYEQYF. CDR3 bases: TGTGCCAGCAGTTTGGCTGGGGGGCCAGCGGGAGGGTACGAGCAGTACTTC. This chain joins TRBV28 and TRBJ2-7; 10 bases are shared with TRBD2. Germline V gene sequence: CDR1 MDHEN, CDR2 SYDVKM. Trimming cost V 3 bases and J 4 bases; bases outside gene matches: 12. The CDR3 runs 17 residues. The full variable domain, its missing parts supplied by reference TRBV28 and TRBJ2-7, is DVKVTQSSRYLVKRTGEKVFLECVQDMDHENMFWYRQDPGLGLRLIYFSYDVKMKEKGDIPEGYSVSREKKERFSLILESASTNQTSMYLCASSLAGGPAGGYEQYFGPGTRLTVT.

This CDR3 reads CASSLARRYNEQFF. CDR3 DNA sequence: TGTGCCAGCAGTTTGGCCAGGCGTTACAATGAGCAGTTCTTC. The V gene is TRBV28, the J gene TRBJ2-1; no reliable D call. The CDR3 loop spans 14 amino acids. Germline CDR1 reads MDHEN; CDR2 reads SYDVKM. V shed 3 bases and J shed 4 bases, with 10 bases lying between them.

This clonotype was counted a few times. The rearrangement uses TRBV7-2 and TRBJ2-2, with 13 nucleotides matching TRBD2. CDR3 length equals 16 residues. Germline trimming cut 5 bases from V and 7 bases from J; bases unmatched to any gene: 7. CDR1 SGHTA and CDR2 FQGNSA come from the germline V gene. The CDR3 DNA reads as TGTGCCAGCAGCCCGGGACTAGCGGGAAAGGGCGGGGAGCTGTTTTTT. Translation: CASSPGLAGKGGELFF.

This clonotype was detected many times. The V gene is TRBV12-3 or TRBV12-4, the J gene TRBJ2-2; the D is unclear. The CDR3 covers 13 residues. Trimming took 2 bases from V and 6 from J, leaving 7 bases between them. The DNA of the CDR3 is TGTGCCAGCAGTTTATATCCAGCCGGGGAGCTGTTTTTT. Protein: CASSLYPAGELFF.

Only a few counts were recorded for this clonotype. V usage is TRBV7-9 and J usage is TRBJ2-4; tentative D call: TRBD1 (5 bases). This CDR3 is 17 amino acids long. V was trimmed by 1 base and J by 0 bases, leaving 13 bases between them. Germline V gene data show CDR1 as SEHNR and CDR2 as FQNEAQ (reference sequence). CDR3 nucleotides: TGTGCCAGCAGCTTAGTGACAGATCTTCTAGCCAAAAACATTCAGTACTTC. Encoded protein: CASSLVTDLLAKNIQYF.